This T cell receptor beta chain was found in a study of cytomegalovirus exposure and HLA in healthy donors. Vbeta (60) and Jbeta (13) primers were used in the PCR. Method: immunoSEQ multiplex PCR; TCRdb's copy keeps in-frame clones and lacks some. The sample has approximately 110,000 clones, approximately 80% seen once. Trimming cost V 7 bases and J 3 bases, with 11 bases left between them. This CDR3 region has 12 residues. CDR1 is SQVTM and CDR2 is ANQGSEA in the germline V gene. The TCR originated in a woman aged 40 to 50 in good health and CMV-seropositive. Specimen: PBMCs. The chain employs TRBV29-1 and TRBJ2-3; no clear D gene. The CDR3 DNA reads TGCAGCGCGACGACTGTTACAGATACGCAGTATTTT. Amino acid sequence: CSATTVTDTQYF.